The sequence of this T cell receptor (beta chain) was determined in a study of CD8 T cells in ankylosing spondylitis. Whole-study findings and limits: Fewer than ten highly homologous variants made up a TCR beta motif that seemed to typify ankylosing spondylitis blood. CD8+ disease-linked clones were present at relatively low frequencies in blood.

Preparation of TCR beta libraries was done by quantitative 5'-RACE with molecular barcodes. Each CDR3 protein is one row after TCRdb ran MiXCR on the 5' RACE reads. The sample contains more than 500,000 distinct CDR3 sequences, approximately 5.3% of which appear only once. This clonotype was detected a few times. Its antigen is still unknown. The sequencing input was blood, either unsorted or a sorted T cell fraction (not recorded which). The origin of this receptor is a male donor with ankylosing spondylitis.

The CDR3 loop reads CASSYAEDTQYF. As DNA, the CDR3 is TGTGCCAGCAGTTACGCGGAAGATACGCAGTATTTT. J is TRBJ2-3 and V is TRBV6-6; D not resolved. Trimming removed 2 bases from V and 5 bases from J, with 5 bases in between. The CDR3 sequence is 12 residues long. Per the germline V gene, CDR1 is MNHNY and CDR2 is SVGAGI (reference sequence).